This T cell receptor (beta chain) was observed in a study of blood T cell repertoires in COVID-19. Looking at the study overall: Acute-phase and convalescent COVID-19 samples originated in the United States, Italy and Spain. The analysed material was cDNA or gDNA that came from T cells, B-cell-depleted T cells, or PBMCs.

Germline CDR1 and CDR2: LNHDA and SQIVND (reference sequence). Trimming stripped 3 bases from V and 4 bases from J, with 18 bases between. The CDR3 length is 16 residues. Methods used by the authors: Researchers report that nucleated cell counts were estimated from reference gene primer amplification. This table comes from immunoSEQ multiplex PCR, and its TCRdb copy is limited to in-frame clones, with some not included. V and J calls and clone size are given by that table; D and trimming were obtained from the DNA. The sample carries 300,000 to 400,000 clones, roughly 88% recorded once. This receptor was obtained from a woman between 50 and 59 years old with active or convalescent COVID-19. The chain links TRBV19 to TRBJ1-1; weak D call: TRBD1 (6 bases). The sample taken for sequencing was peripheral blood. This chain's CDR3 is CASSMAVRGASTEAFF. DNA for the CDR3: TGTGCCAGTAGTATGGCCGTGCGGGGGGCTAGCACTGAAGCTTTCTTT. Full variable domain (remainder filled in from reference TRBV19 and TRBJ1-1): DGGITQSPKYLFRKEGQNVTLSCEQNLNHDAMYWYRQDPGQGLRLIYYSQIVNDFQKGDIAEGYSVSREKKESFPLTVTSAQKNPTAFYLCASSMAVRGASTEAFFGQGTRLTVV.